These 14 T cell receptor beta chains came from one sample sequenced in a study of cytomegalovirus exposure and HLA in healthy donors. The PCR contained 60 Vbeta and 13 Jbeta primers. Measured with immunoSEQ multiplex PCR; TCRdb has only the in-frame clones, and not every one. The top ten clones hold more than 3% of a sample with 100,000 to 150,000 clones, 80% of them seen once. The sequencing sample was made of PBMCs. Source of these receptors: a male donor in good health and CMV-seronegative.

The chain uses TRBV7-9 and TRBJ1-1, with 9 bases that match TRBD1. J lost 1 base, V lost 6 bases, and 3 bases had no gene match. The length of the CDR3 is 14 residues. Germline V lookup: CDR1 SEHNR, CDR2 FQNEAQ (reference sequence). The CDR3 sequence is CASRTGQGNTEAFF. As DNA, the CDR3 is TGTGCCAGCAGGACGGGACAGGGGAACACTGAAGCTTTCTTT.

The chain has TRBV5-5 and TRBJ2-1, with TRBD2 identical over 9 bases. This CDR3 comprises 16 residues. Per germline, CDR1 SGHKS and CDR2 YYEKEE (reference sequence). V shed 0 bases, J shed 7 bases, and the junction held 8 bases outside the gene matches. The CDR3 DNA follows: TGTGCCAGCAGCTTGGCTGGCGCGGGGGGGCTGAATGAGCAGTTCTTC. It specifies CASSLAGAGGLNEQFF.

The chain is built from TRBV28 and TRBJ2-7, with D possibly TRBD1 on 9 matching bases. The ends were cut back, 7 bases at V and 0 bases at J, with 19 bases in the middle. CDR3 length: 16 amino acids. Germline CDR1 is MDHEN and CDR2 is SYDVKM. The CDR3 here is CASTTGGTGSSYEQYF. CDR3 in DNA: TGTGCCAGCACCACGGGGGGGACAGGGAGCTCCTACGAGCAGTACTTC.

The count of this clone is one. The V gene is TRBV9, the J gene TRBJ1-1, with TRBD1 matching over 9 bases. Germline CDR1 SGDLS, CDR2 YYNGEE. The CDR3 is made up of 15 amino acids. Trimming took 0 bases from V and 1 from J; bases not matched to a gene: 1. In DNA form, the CDR3 reads TGTGCCAGCAGCGTAGTGGACAGGGGGAACACTGAAGCTTTCTTT. Amino acid sequence: CASSVVDRGNTEAFF.

This clone has a single count. A junction end diverges from the germline sequence, so it may reflect a read error. The genes are TRBV6-6 and TRBJ2-7, with D possibly TRBD1 on 5 matching bases. The CDR3 has 13 residues. Germline values: CDR1 MNHNY, CDR2 SVGAGI (reference sequence). The CDR3 DNA is TGTGTCAGCAGTTACCAGGGCCAGTACGAGCAGTACTTC. Translated: CVSSYQGQYEQYF.

The chain has TRBV18 and TRBJ2-3; 11 bases line up with TRBD2. CDR1 and CDR2 from the germline V gene are KGHSH and LQKENI. V trimming: 2 bases; J trimming: 6 bases; junction bases outside the gene matches: 1. The CDR3 loop spans 14 amino acids. CDR3 coding DNA: TGTGCCAGCTCACCAGTAGCGGGAGGGGATACGCAGTATTTT. Protein product: CASSPVAGGDTQYF.

V and J are TRBV2 and TRBJ2-7, with 9 bases that match TRBD2. The CDR3 runs 15 residues. Per germline, CDR1 SNHLY and CDR2 FYNNEI. The V segment lost 6 bases and the J segment 6 bases; nucleotides outside the gene matches: 12. The CDR3 DNA is TGTGCCAGCAGCTCCTTCGCGGGGGGGCCATCCGAGCAGTACTTC. It specifies CASSSFAGGPSEQYF.

The chain joins TRBV4-3 to TRBJ2-3; tentative D call: TRBD2 (5 bases). CDR1 is LGHNA and CDR2 is YSLEER in the germline V gene. CDR3 length equals 14 residues. Trimming pared 0 bases from V and 8 bases from J, leaving 12 bases between. CDR3 residues: CASSQDDRGGTQYF. CDR3 bases: TGCGCCAGCAGCCAAGATGACCGGGGTGGTACGCAGTATTTT.

This clone was found a few times. The chain joins TRBV28 to TRBJ2-7; 8 positions match TRBD1. Germline CDR1 MDHEN, CDR2 SYDVKM. J lost 2 bases, V lost 3 bases, and 6 bases had no gene match. CDR3 length equals 15 residues. CDR3 loop: CASSLEGQAAYEQYF. The DNA of the CDR3 is TGTGCCAGCAGTTTGGAGGGACAGGCCGCCTACGAGCAGTACTTC.

This sequence joins TRBV9 and TRBJ2-7; D is perhaps TRBD2 (6 bases). In germline, CDR1 is SGDLS, CDR2 YYNGEE. V lost 5 bases and J lost 3, with 18 bases in between. This CDR3 has 15 residues. The CDR3 DNA follows: TGTGCCAGCAGTGCCTCTGGAAGCGGGCGCTACGAGCAGTACTTC. Residues: CASSASGSGRYEQYF. Variable domain in full (rest from reference TRBV9 and TRBJ2-7): DSGVTQTPKHLITATGQRVTLRCSPRSGDLSVYWYQQSLDQGLQFLIQYYNGEERAKGNILERFSAQQFPDLHSELNLSSLELGDSALYFCASSASGSGRYEQYFGPGTRLTVT.

The chain links TRBV25-1 to TRBJ1-2; perhaps TRBD1 as D (5 bases). Germline values: CDR1 MGHDK, CDR2 SYGVNS. The CDR3 length is 15 residues. V lost 2 bases and J 0 bases, leaving 10 bases between the germline ends. The CDR3: CASSEGGAANYGYTF. Written as DNA, the CDR3 is TGTGCCAGCAGTGAAGGCGGGGCGGCTAACTATGGCTACACCTTC.

The rearrangement uses TRBV6-5 and TRBJ2-7; tentatively, D is TRBD1 (5 bases). This CDR3 contains 14 residues. The germline V gene encodes CDR1 MNHEY and CDR2 SVGAGI. Deletions cut 7 bases from V and 3 bases from J, with 16 bases between. The CDR3 spells CASTLQQGNYEQYF. DNA for the CDR3: TGTGCCAGCACCCTCCAGCAGGGTAACTACGAGCAGTACTTC.

The chain recombines TRBV19 with TRBJ1-5, with a possible D match to TRBD1 (6 bases). The V and J ends lost 7 bases and 4 bases respectively, with 11 bases between them. Per the germline V gene, CDR1 is LNHDA and CDR2 is SQIVND (reference sequence). This CDR3 contains 13 residues. CDR3 coding DNA: TGTGCCAGTAAGTGGGACACTAATCAGCCCCAGCATTTT. Encoded protein: CASKWDTNQPQHF.

The chain joins TRBV6-1 to TRBJ2-1, with a weak D call TRBD1 (7 bases). Per germline, CDR1 MNHNS and CDR2 SASEGT. The CDR3 sequence is 16 residues long. Trimming took off 2 bases at V and 3 bases at J, with 14 bases between the two ends. DNA for the CDR3: TGTGCCAGCAGTGAAAGCGCAGGGGGAGGCTACAATGAGCAGTTCTTC. Translated: CASSESAGGGYNEQFF.